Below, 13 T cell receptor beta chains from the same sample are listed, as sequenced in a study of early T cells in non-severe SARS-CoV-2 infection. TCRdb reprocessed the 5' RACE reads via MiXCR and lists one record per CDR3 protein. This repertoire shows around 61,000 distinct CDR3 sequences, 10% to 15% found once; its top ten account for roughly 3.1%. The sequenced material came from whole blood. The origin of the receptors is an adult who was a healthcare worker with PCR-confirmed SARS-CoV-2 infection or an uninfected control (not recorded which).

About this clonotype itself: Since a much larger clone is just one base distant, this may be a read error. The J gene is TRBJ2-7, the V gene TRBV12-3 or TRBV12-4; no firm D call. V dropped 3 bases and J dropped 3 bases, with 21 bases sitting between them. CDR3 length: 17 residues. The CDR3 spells CASSFSLNEVRIYEQYF. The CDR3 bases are TGTGCCAGCAGTTTCTCTCTTAATGAGGTTAGAATCTACGAGCAGTACTTC.

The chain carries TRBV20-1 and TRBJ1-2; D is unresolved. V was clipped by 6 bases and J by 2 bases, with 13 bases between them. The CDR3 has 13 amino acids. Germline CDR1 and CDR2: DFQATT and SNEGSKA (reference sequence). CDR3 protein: CSAKTSRNYGYTF. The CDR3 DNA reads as TGCAGTGCCAAGACTTCCAGAAACTATGGCTACACCTTC.

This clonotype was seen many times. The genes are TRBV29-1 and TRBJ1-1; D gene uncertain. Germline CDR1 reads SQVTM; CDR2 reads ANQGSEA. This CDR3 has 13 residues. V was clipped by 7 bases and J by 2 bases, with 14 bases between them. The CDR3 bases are TGCAGCGCCTCCGAAGGCAGAAACACTGAAGCTTTCTTT. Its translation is CSASEGRNTEAFF.

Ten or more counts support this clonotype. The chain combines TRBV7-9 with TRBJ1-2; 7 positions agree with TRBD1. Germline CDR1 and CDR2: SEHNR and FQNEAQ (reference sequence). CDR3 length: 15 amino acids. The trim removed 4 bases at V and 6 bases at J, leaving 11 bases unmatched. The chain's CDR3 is CASSSNERDRDGYTF. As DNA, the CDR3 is TGTGCCAGCAGCTCCAATGAAAGAGACAGGGATGGCTACACCTTC. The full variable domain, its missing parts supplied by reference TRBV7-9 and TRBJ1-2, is DTGVSQNPRHKITKRGQNVTFRCDPISEHNRLYWYRQTLGQGPEFLTYFQNEAQLEKSRLLSDRFSAERPKGSFSTLEIQRTEQGDSAMYLCASSSNERDRDGYTFGSGTRLTVV.

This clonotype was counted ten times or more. CDR3 region: CASSISISRFHEQYF. CDR3 DNA sequence: TGTGCCAGTAGTATTTCTATCAGCCGGTTCCACGAGCAGTACTTC. The V call is TRBV19, the J call TRBJ2-7; no clear D. Trimming cost V 3 bases and J 5 bases, with 17 bases left between them. CDR3 size: 15 residues. The germline V gene has CDR1 LNHDA and CDR2 SQIVND (reference sequence).

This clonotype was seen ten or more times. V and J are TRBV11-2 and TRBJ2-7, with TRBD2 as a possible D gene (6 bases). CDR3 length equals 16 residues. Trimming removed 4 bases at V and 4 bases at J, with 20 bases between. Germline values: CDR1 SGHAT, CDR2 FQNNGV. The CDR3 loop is CASSSLRGGTRYEQYF. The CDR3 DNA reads TGTGCCAGCAGCTCCCTGAGAGGAGGGACGCGGTACGAGCAGTACTTC.

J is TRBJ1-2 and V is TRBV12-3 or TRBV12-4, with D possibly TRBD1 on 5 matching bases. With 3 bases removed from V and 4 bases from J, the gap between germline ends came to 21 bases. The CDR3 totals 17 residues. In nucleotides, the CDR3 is TGTGCCAGCAGTTTCAGGGAAAGGTTTCAGGCGTTCTATGGCTACACCTTC. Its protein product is CASSFRERFQAFYGYTF.

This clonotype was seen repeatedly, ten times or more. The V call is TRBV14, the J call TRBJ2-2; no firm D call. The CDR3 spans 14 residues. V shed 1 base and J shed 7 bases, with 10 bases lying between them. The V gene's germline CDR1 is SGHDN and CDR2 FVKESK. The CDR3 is CASSQARTFGELFF. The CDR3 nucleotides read TGTGCCAGCAGCCAAGCTAGAACATTCGGGGAGCTGTTTTTT.

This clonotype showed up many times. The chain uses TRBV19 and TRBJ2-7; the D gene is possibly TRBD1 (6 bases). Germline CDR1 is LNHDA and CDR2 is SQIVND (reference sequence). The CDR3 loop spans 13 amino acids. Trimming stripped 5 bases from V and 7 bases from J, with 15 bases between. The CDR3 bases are TGTGCCAGTAGTTCGACAGGCCCGGGGGAGCAGTACTTC. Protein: CASSSTGPGEQYF.

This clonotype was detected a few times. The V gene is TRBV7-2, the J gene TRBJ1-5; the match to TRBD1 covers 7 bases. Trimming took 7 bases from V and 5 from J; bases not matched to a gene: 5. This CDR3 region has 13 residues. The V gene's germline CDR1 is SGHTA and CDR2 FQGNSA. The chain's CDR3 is CASNRDRYQPQHF. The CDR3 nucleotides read TGTGCCAGCAACCGGGACAGATATCAGCCCCAGCATTTT.

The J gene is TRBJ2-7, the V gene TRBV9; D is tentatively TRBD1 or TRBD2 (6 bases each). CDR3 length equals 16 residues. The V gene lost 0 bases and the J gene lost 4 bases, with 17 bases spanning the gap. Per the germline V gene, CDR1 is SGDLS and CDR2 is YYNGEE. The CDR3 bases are TGTGCCAGCAGCGTAGACCCCATCGGGGGCCAATACGAGCAGTACTTC. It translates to CASSVDPIGGQYEQYF.

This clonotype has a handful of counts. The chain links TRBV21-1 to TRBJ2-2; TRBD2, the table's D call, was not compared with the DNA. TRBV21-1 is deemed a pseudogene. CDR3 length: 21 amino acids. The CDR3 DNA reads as TGTGCCAGCAGGGTCCTCGAGACTAGCGGGAGGACTAAACAGGGCACCGGGGAGCTGTTTTTT. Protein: CASRVLETSGRTKQGTGELFF.

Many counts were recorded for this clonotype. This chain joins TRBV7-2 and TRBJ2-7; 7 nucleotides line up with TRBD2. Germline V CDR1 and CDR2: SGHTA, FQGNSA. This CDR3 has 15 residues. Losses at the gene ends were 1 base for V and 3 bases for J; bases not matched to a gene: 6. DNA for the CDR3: TGTGCCAGCAGCTTAGAACCTAGCGGACTCTACGAGCAGTACTTC. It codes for CASSLEPSGLYEQYF.